The 5 T cell receptor beta chains below come from one sample, sequenced in a study of OX40 agonist ivuxolimab in advanced cancers. The repertoire was sequenced with immunoSEQ multiplex PCR; TCRdb's copy has only in-frame clones and lacks some. The table shows tens of thousands of clones, with about 90% occurring only once. The input for sequencing was CD4+ or CD8+ T cells sorted from blood, taken in a trial of the OX40 agonist ivuxolimab. These receptors all stem from an adult with an advanced solid tumor such as melanoma, head and neck, liver or kidney cancer.

The chain has TRBV10-1 and TRBJ2-3, with TRBD2 matching 7 bases. CDR3 length: 13 amino acids. Germline assignment: CDR1 WNHNN and CDR2 SYGVQD (reference sequence). This CDR3 is CSASAGHTDTQYF. Written as DNA, the CDR3 is TGCTCAGCTTCAGCGGGGCACACAGATACGCAGTATTTT.

The gene calls are TRBV27 and TRBJ1-6; D is uncertain. Trimming took 0 bases from V and 5 from J, leaving 8 bases between them. Germline loops: CDR1 MNHEY, CDR2 SMNVEV (reference sequence). The CDR3 covers 15 residues. The DNA for the CDR3 is TGTGCCAGCAGTTTATCCCGCAGAGATAATTCACCCCTCCACTTT. Protein: CASSLSRRDNSPLHF.

This sequence joins TRBV30 and TRBJ1-1; possibly TRBD1 for D (5 bases). The CDR3 is made up of 13 amino acids. Germline V lookup: CDR1 GTSNPN, CDR2 SVGIG (reference sequence). V lost 2 bases to trimming and J lost 4 bases, with 11 bases between them. The CDR3 is CAWSSGTSTEAFF. In DNA, the CDR3 is TGTGCCTGGAGTTCTGGGACTTCCACTGAAGCTTTCTTT. The full variable domain, completed using reference TRBV30 and TRBJ1-1, is SQTIHQWPATLVQPVGSPLSLECTVEGTSNPNLYWYRQAAGRGLQLLFYSVGIGQISSEVPQNLSASRPQDRQFILSSKKLLLSDSGFYLCAWSSGTSTEAFFGQGTRLTVV.

There are a few counts of this clone. This chain joins TRBV11-2 and TRBJ2-7; the D gene is possibly TRBD2 (5 bases). This CDR3 region has 15 residues. Trimming removed 3 bases from V and 0 bases from J, with 12 bases in between. Germline V lookup: CDR1 SGHAT, CDR2 FQNNGV. The CDR3 region is CASSFPEGGSYEQYF. The DNA for the CDR3 is TGTGCCAGCAGCTTCCCCGAAGGAGGCTCCTACGAGCAGTACTTC.

In this sample, this clone turned up once. The chain has TRBV7-6 and TRBJ2-2; 15 bases map to TRBD2. The V gene end was trimmed by 4 bases and the J gene end by 6 bases; junction bases not matched to a gene: 3. This CDR3 is 16 amino acids long. CDR1 is SGHVS, CDR2 FNYEAQ, per germline. Here the CDR3 reads CASSSGLAGGAGELFF. For the CDR3, the DNA is TGTGCCAGCAGCTCGGGACTAGCGGGGGGTGCCGGGGAGCTGTTTTTT.